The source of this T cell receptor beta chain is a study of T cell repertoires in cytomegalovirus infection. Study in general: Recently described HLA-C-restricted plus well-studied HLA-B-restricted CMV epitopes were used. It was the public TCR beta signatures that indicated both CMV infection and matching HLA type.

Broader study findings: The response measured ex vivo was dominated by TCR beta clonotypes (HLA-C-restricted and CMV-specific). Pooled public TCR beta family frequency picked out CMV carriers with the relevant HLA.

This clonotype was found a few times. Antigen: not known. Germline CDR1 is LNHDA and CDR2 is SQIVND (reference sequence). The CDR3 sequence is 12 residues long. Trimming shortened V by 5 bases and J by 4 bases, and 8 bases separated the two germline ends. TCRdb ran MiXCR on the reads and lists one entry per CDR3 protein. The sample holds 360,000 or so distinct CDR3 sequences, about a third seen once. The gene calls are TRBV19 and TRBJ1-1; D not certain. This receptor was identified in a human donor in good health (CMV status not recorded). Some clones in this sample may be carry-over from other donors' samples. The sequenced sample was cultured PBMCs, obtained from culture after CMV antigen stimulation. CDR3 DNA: TGTGCCAGTAGTCAAGGGCTCACTGAAGCTTTCTTT. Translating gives CASSQGLTEAFF. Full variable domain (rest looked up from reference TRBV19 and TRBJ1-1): DGGITQSPKYLFRKEGQNVTLSCEQNLNHDAMYWYRQDPGQGLRLIYYSQIVNDFQKGDIAEGYSVSREKKESFPLTVTSAQKNPTAFYLCASSQGLTEAFFGQGTRLTVV.